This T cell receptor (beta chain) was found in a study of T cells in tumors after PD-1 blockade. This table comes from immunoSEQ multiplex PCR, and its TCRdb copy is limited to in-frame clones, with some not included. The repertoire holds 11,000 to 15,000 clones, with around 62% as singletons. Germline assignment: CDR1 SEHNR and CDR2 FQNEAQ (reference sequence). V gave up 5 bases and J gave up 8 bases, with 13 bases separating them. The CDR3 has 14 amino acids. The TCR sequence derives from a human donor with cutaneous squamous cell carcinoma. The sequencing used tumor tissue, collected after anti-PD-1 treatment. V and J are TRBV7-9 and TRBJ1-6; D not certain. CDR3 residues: CASSPWTEDSPLHF. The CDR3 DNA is TGTGCCAGCAGCCCCTGGACGGAGGATTCACCCCTCCACTTT.